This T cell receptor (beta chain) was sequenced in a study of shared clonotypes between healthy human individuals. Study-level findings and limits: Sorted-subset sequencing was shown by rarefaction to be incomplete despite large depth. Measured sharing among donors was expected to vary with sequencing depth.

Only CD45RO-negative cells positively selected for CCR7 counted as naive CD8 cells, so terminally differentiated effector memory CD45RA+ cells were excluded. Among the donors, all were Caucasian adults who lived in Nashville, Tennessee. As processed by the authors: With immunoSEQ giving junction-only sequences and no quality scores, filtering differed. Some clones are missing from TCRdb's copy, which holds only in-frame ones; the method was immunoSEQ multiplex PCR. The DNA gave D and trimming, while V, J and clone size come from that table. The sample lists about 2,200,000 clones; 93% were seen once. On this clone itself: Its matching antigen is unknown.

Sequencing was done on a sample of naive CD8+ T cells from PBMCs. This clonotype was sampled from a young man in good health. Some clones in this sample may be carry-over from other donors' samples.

Here the CDR3 reads CASSLGTSTFYEQYF. CDR3 bases: TGTGCCAGCAGCTTAGGGACTAGCACCTTTTACGAGCAGTACTTC. The chain joins TRBV7-8 to TRBJ2-7, with 8 bases that match TRBD2. Trimming removed 1 base from V and 4 bases from J; junction bases left unmatched: 6. CDR3 length: 15 amino acids. Looked up from germline, CDR1 is SGHVS and CDR2 is FQNEAQ.